This T cell receptor beta chain derives from a study of blood T cell repertoires in COVID-19. In the study overall: The analysed material was cDNA or gDNA that came from T cells, B-cell-depleted T cells, or PBMCs.

Assay: immunoSEQ multiplex PCR; the TCRdb copy retains only in-frame clones and omits some. The sample includes around 210,000 clones, about 88% of them seen just once. Followed longitudinally, the Seattle patients had been enrolled during active infection. From germline, CDR1 is LGHDT and CDR2 YNNKEL (reference sequence). The CDR3 has 14 residues. Trimming removed 0 bases from V and 7 bases from J, with 12 bases in between. What was sequenced was peripheral blood. The chain joins TRBV3-1 (or the pseudogene TRBV3-2) to TRBJ2-5; possibly TRBD2 for D (5 bases). The clonotype originates from a man aged 50 to 60 with COVID-19, enrolled during active disease. CDR3 amino acids: CASSQEGGGGTQYF. The CDR3 bases are TGTGCCAGCAGCCAAGAGGGTGGAGGTGGGACCCAGTACTTC.